The T cell receptor (beta chain) under discussion was sequenced for a study of cytomegalovirus exposure and HLA in healthy donors. Remarks on this clone: What it binds is unknown.

Study results and caveats: Through in vitro validation, a few CMV-associated chains were shown to be specific for CMV antigens. More clonal expansion characterized HLA-associated TCR beta chains than equally common others in a later analysis. In a later analysis, common viral pathogens appeared linked to several of the most significant clusters.

PCR employed 60 Vbeta and 13 Jbeta primers. Profiled with immunoSEQ multiplex PCR; TCRdb holds only in-frame clones, not every one. This sample has 30,000 to 45,000 clones, with 70% to 85% found just once. Sequencing used PBMCs. The clonotype comes from a woman under 30 in good health and CMV-seronegative.

Here the CDR3 DNA reads TGTGCCAGCAGCCCAATAGCGGGAGTATCTGAGCAGTTCTTC. It translates to CASSPIAGVSEQFF. The V and J genes are TRBV5-6 and TRBJ2-1; TRBD2 aligns across 9 bases. Germline V gene data show CDR1 as SGHDT and CDR2 as YYEEEE. The trim removed 4 bases at V and 9 bases at J, leaving 8 bases unmatched. The CDR3 spans 14 residues. Based on the CDR3 plus reference TRBV5-6 and TRBJ2-1, the full variable domain is DAGVTQSPTHLIKTRGQQVTLRCSPKSGHDTVSWYQQALGQGPQFIFQYYEEEERQRGNFPDRFSGHQFPNYSSELNVNALLLGDSALYLCASSPIAGVSEQFFGPGTRLTVL.